The rows below give T cell receptor beta chains drawn from one sample of a study of early T cells in non-severe SARS-CoV-2 infection. TCRdb called the 5' RACE reads again in MiXCR, with one record for every CDR3 protein. The sample includes approximately 50,000 distinct CDR3 sequences, approximately 8.5% of them seen just once. Sequenced material: whole blood. The receptor source for this set is an adult who was a healthcare worker with PCR-confirmed SARS-CoV-2 infection or an uninfected control (not recorded which). Both conserved end residues are part of each CDR3. Each record gives: J gene, D gene, clone size, V gene, CDR3 protein, CDR3 DNA. The D gene is left open where the match is weak. Rows may omit the clone size; those that give it use once, few, many or a size class.

J: TRBJ2-1
D: TRBD2
size: many
V: TRBV19
CDR3: CASSIRSGSTDEQFF
DNA: TGTGCCAGTAGTATACGAAGCGGGAGTACTGATGAGCAGTTCTTC

J: TRBJ2-3
D: TRBD1
size: many
V: TRBV18
CDR3: CASSPQSTGVSTDTQYF
DNA: TGTGCCAGCTCACCACAATCGACAGGGGTCAGCACAGATACGCAGTATTTT

J: TRBJ2-7
D: NA
size: NA
V: TRBV23-1
CDR3: CASSQSPGAARHEQYF
DNA: TGCGCCAGCAGTCAATCCCCGGGGGCCGCCCGCCACGAGCAGTACTTC

J: TRBJ2-1
D: NA
size: NA
V: TRBV29-1
CDR3: CSVEQDQATIGNEQFF
DNA: TGCAGCGTTGAACAAGACCAAGCTACAATAGGCAATGAGCAGTTCTTC

J: TRBJ2-1
D: TRBD2
size: few
V: TRBV2
CDR3: CASSVTSVNEQFF
DNA: TGTGCCAGCAGTGTGACTAGCGTTAATGAGCAGTTCTTC

J: TRBJ2-7
D: TRBD1
size: NA
V: TRBV2
CDR3: CASRRTGDSYEQYF
DNA: TGTGCCAGCAGACGGACAGGGGACTCCTACGAGCAGTACTTC

J: TRBJ2-6
D: TRBD1
size: few
V: TRBV7-8
CDR3: CASSFPGQNSGANVLTF
DNA: TGTGCCAGCAGCTTTCCGGGACAGAACTCTGGGGCCAACGTCCTGACTTTC

J: TRBJ1-3
D: NA
size: NA
V: TRBV3-2
CDR3: CASSQRETGNTIYF
DNA: TGTGCCAGCAGCCAACGGGAGACTGGAAACACCATATATTTT

J: TRBJ1-1
D: NA
size: many
V: TRBV20-1
CDR3: CSAREGGTEAFF
DNA: TGCAGTGCTAGGGAGGGGGGCACTGAAGCTTTCTTT

J: TRBJ2-7
D: NA
size: many
V: TRBV27
CDR3: CASAPRGDSYEQYF
DNA: TGTGCCAGCGCCCCGAGAGGCGATTCCTACGAGCAGTACTTC

J: TRBJ2-3
D: NA
size: many
V: TRBV5-4
CDR3: CASSRQDRPSDTQYF
DNA: TGTGCCAGCAGCCGACAGGACCGTCCCTCAGATACGCAGTATTTT

J: TRBJ2-7
D: TRBD2
size: medium-sized
V: TRBV7-3
CDR3: CASSGGLAGYGCWYF
DNA: TGTGCCAGCAGCGGCGGACTAGCGGGTTATGGTTGTTGGTACTTC

J: TRBJ1-2
D: NA
size: NA
V: TRBV19
CDR3: CASSISLGYGYTF
DNA: TGTGCCAGTAGTATAAGTCTTGGCTATGGCTACACCTTC

J: TRBJ2-1
D: NA
size: NA
V: TRBV15
CDR3: CATSRGLGFEQFF
DNA: TGTGCCACCAGCAGAGGGCTAGGGTTTGAGCAGTTCTTC

J: TRBJ2-3
D: NA
size: many
V: TRBV7-2
CDR3: CASSTGTGPSGYTDTQYF
DNA: TGTGCCAGCAGCACAGGGACCGGACCAAGCGGGTACACAGATACGCAGTATTTT

J: TRBJ1-1
D: NA
size: NA
V: TRBV7-9
CDR3: CASSLEGIGDTEAFF
DNA: TGTGCCAGCAGCTTGGAAGGGATAGGAGACACTGAAGCTTTCTTT

J: TRBJ2-1
D: NA
size: NA
V: TRBV6-6
CDR3: CASRNEGYEQFF
DNA: TGTGCCAGCAGGAACGAGGGTTATGAGCAGTTCTTC

J: TRBJ2-2
D: NA
size: NA
V: TRBV12-5
CDR3: CASGLVRGNTGELFF
DNA: TGTGCTAGTGGTTTGGTACGCGGGAACACCGGGGAGCTGTTTTTT

J: TRBJ2-2
D: TRBD2
size: NA
V: TRBV29-1
CDR3: CSVASASGGTNTGELFF
DNA: TGCAGCGTTGCTTCGGCTAGCGGGGGGACGAACACCGGGGAGCTGTTTTTT

J: TRBJ2-7
D: TRBD2
size: many
V: TRBV2
CDR3: CASSGTSGRPGDEQYF
DNA: TGTGCCAGCAGCGGGACTAGCGGGAGGCCCGGCGACGAGCAGTACTTC

J: TRBJ1-5
D: TRBD1
size: many
V: TRBV6-2/TRBV6-3
CDR3: CASTETGYNQPQHF
DNA: TGTGCCAGCACCGAGACAGGGTATAATCAGCCCCAGCATTTT

J: TRBJ2-1
D: TRBD1
size: many
V: TRBV14
CDR3: CASSTMTGHHYNEQFF
DNA: TGTGCCAGCAGCACGATGACAGGGCATCACTACAATGAGCAGTTCTTC

J: TRBJ1-2
D: NA
size: many
V: TRBV6-2/TRBV6-3
CDR3: CASRPPTGSSHGYTF
DNA: TGTGCCAGCAGACCCCCGACAGGTTCCAGCCATGGCTACACCTTC

J: TRBJ2-2
D: TRBD2
size: many
V: TRBV6-2/TRBV6-3
CDR3: CASSWTSGRSSLSTGELFF
DNA: TGTGCCAGCAGCTGGACTAGCGGGAGGTCTTCTTTAAGCACCGGGGAGCTGTTTTTT

J: TRBJ1-5
D: NA
size: few
V: TRBV28
CDR3: CASSLWGNQPQHF
DNA: TGTGCCAGCAGTTTATGGGGAAATCAGCCCCAGCATTTT

J: TRBJ2-3
D: NA
size: many
V: TRBV12-5
CDR3: CASGLGHGQQDTQYF
DNA: TGTGCTAGTGGTTTGGGCCACGGCCAGCAAGATACGCAGTATTTT

J: TRBJ2-7
D: NA
size: many
V: TRBV6-2/TRBV6-3
CDR3: CASSFVRTYEQYF
DNA: TGTGCCAGCAGTTTTGTTAGGACCTACGAGCAGTACTTC

J: TRBJ2-7
D: TRBD1
size: NA
V: TRBV7-9
CDR3: CASSAGTGLSREQYF
DNA: TGTGCCAGCAGCGCCGGGACAGGGCTTTCTCGGGAGCAGTACTTC

J: TRBJ2-2
D: NA
size: NA
V: TRBV7-3
CDR3: CASSLKTARGAKAASTGELFF
DNA: TGTGCCAGCAGCTTAAAAACGGCGCGGGGCGCAAAGGCAGCAAGCACCGGGGAGCTGTTTTTT

J: TRBJ2-1
D: TRBD1
size: NA
V: TRBV5-1
CDR3: CASSPGQGSYNEQFF
DNA: TGCGCCAGCAGCCCCGGACAGGGGTCCTACAATGAGCAGTTCTTC

J: TRBJ2-7
D: TRBD1
size: few
V: TRBV6-2/TRBV6-3
CDR3: CASKGQRRAYEQYF
DNA: TGTGCCAGCAAGGGACAGCGAAGAGCCTACGAGCAGTACTTC

J: TRBJ1-1
D: NA
size: many
V: TRBV20-1
CDR3: CSAETNRDTEAFF
DNA: TGCAGTGCTGAAACCAACAGGGACACTGAAGCTTTCTTT

J: TRBJ2-7
D: TRBD2
size: many
V: TRBV15
CDR3: CATSFSGGSYEQYF
DNA: TGTGCCACCAGCTTTAGCGGGGGCTCCTACGAGCAGTACTTC

J: TRBJ2-1
D: NA
size: large
V: TRBV7-6
CDR3: CASSLGAGEVSYNEQFF
DNA: TGTGCCAGCAGCTTGGGTGCGGGTGAGGTCTCCTACAATGAGCAGTTCTTC

J: TRBJ2-1
D: TRBD2
size: NA
V: TRBV28
CDR3: CASSLMSGLARSEQFF
DNA: TGTGCCAGCAGTTTAATGTCTGGACTAGCGAGAAGTGAGCAGTTCTTC

J: TRBJ2-3
D: NA
size: many
V: TRBV19
CDR3: CASSSAGGTWLLKTQYF
DNA: TGTGCCAGTAGTTCCGCAGGAGGGACATGGCTCCTCAAGACGCAGTATTTT

J: TRBJ1-2
D: NA
size: few
V: TRBV7-9
CDR3: CASSLATRGGGYTF
DNA: TGTGCCAGCAGCTTAGCAACCAGGGGCGGCGGCTACACCTTC

J: TRBJ1-1
D: NA
size: many
V: TRBV28
CDR3: CASSTPGALNTEAFF
DNA: TGTGCCAGCAGTACTCCAGGGGCTTTGAACACTGAAGCTTTCTTT

J: TRBJ2-1
D: NA
size: many
V: TRBV7-7
CDR3: CASSLNFGSNEQFF
DNA: TGTGCCAGCAGCTTAAATTTCGGCAGCAATGAGCAGTTCTTC

J: TRBJ2-1
D: NA
size: many
V: TRBV6-2/TRBV6-3
CDR3: CASSTTPAFSYNEQFF
DNA: TGTGCCAGCAGTACCACCCCTGCTTTCTCCTACAATGAGCAGTTCTTC

J: TRBJ2-7
D: NA
size: many
V: TRBV11-2
CDR3: CASSLDSTAYEQYF
DNA: TGTGCCAGCAGCTTAGACTCCACAGCCTACGAGCAGTACTTC

J: TRBJ2-3
D: NA
size: few
V: TRBV11-2
CDR3: CASSPGGTDTQYF
DNA: TGTGCCAGCAGCCCAGGGGGCACAGATACGCAGTATTTT

J: TRBJ1-1
D: NA
size: many
V: TRBV6-6
CDR3: CASSYGSGLNTEAFF
DNA: TGTGCCAGCAGTTACGGATCAGGACTGAACACTGAAGCTTTCTTT

J: TRBJ2-7
D: NA
size: NA
V: TRBV19
CDR3: CASSRGRTYEQYF
DNA: TGTGCCAGTAGCAGGGGACGGACCTACGAGCAGTACTTC

J: TRBJ1-1
D: NA
size: few
V: TRBV7-9
CDR3: CASSPVGVITEAFF
DNA: TGTGCCAGCAGCCCGGTCGGGGTGATCACTGAAGCTTTCTTT

J: TRBJ2-3
D: TRBD2
size: NA
V: TRBV19
CDR3: CASSEPSPGLAHTDTQYF
DNA: TGTGCCAGTAGCGAACCATCTCCGGGACTAGCGCACACAGATACGCAGTATTTT

J: TRBJ1-4
D: NA
size: few
V: TRBV5-4
CDR3: CASSLRTTTNEKLFF
DNA: TGTGCCAGCAGCCTCCGGACTACAACTAATGAAAAACTGTTTTTT

J: TRBJ1-6
D: NA
size: NA
V: TRBV7-6
CDR3: CASSLAGRTLNSPLHF
DNA: TGTGCCAGCAGCTTAGCGGGCAGGACCCTCAATTCACCCCTCCACTTT

J: TRBJ2-7
D: NA
size: many
V: TRBV18
CDR3: CASSPRGSANYEQYF
DNA: TGTGCCAGCTCACCGCGGGGTAGCGCGAACTACGAGCAGTACTTC

J: TRBJ1-5
D: TRBD1
size: few
V: TRBV30
CDR3: CAWSPPTGGYQPQHF
DNA: TGTGCCTGGAGTCCCCCGACAGGGGGTTATCAGCCCCAGCATTTT

J: TRBJ1-1
D: TRBD1
size: NA
V: TRBV3-1
CDR3: CASSHQGAPNTEAFF
DNA: TGTGCCAGCAGCCACCAGGGGGCTCCGAACACTGAAGCTTTCTTT

J: TRBJ1-6
D: NA
size: many
V: TRBV28
CDR3: CATARDFGGGNSPLHF
DNA: TGTGCCACCGCAAGGGACTTCGGCGGGGGGAATTCACCCCTCCACTTT